This T cell receptor (beta chain) was captured in a study of blood T cell repertoires in COVID-19. Using immunoSEQ multiplex PCR, the repertoire was profiled, and TCRdb retains in-frame clones only, with some absent. The sample records around 340,000 clones, approximately 86% being singletons. In Seattle, patients joined the study during active infection and were tracked longitudinally. The germline V gene has CDR1 LNHDA and CDR2 SQIVND (reference sequence). The ends lost 5 bases at V and 4 bases at J; junction bases unmatched: 1. The CDR3 has 14 residues. About this clone: This specimen includes other DNA sequences encoding the same CDR3.

The origin of this receptor is a woman aged 55-70 years with COVID-19, enrolled during active disease. Sequenced material: peripheral blood. The chain carries TRBV19 and TRBJ2-1; 11 bases agree with TRBD2. CDR3 DNA sequence: TGTGCCAGTAGTCTAGCGGGGGGTTACAATGAGCAGTTCTTC. It yields the protein CASSLAGGYNEQFF.